This TCR beta chain was profiled in a study of blood T cell repertoires in COVID-19. Overall study: Acute-phase and convalescent COVID-19 samples originated in the United States, Italy and Spain. The analysed material was cDNA or gDNA that came from T cells, B-cell-depleted T cells, or PBMCs.

This clone has just a few counts. In the original workflow: Nucleated cell number was recorded as an estimate derived from reference gene primer amplification. The assay was immunoSEQ multiplex PCR, and TCRdb's table has in-frame clones only and misses some. The V and J calls and clone size were taken over from that table, and D and trimming were inferred from the DNA. The data hold fewer than 95,000 clones, with about two thirds observed a single time. With 4 bases removed from V and 1 base from J, the gap between germline ends came to 8 bases. There are 14 residues in the CDR3. Germline V gene lookup returns CDR1 SGHRS and CDR2 YFSETQ.

The V gene is TRBV5-1, the J gene TRBJ2-2; D gene unclear. What was sequenced was peripheral blood. This sequence originates from a woman of 80 years or more with acute or convalescent COVID-19. CDR3 sequence: CASSPLGNTGELFF. DNA for the CDR3: TGCGCCAGCAGCCCCCTAGGGAACACCGGGGAGCTGTTTTTT.